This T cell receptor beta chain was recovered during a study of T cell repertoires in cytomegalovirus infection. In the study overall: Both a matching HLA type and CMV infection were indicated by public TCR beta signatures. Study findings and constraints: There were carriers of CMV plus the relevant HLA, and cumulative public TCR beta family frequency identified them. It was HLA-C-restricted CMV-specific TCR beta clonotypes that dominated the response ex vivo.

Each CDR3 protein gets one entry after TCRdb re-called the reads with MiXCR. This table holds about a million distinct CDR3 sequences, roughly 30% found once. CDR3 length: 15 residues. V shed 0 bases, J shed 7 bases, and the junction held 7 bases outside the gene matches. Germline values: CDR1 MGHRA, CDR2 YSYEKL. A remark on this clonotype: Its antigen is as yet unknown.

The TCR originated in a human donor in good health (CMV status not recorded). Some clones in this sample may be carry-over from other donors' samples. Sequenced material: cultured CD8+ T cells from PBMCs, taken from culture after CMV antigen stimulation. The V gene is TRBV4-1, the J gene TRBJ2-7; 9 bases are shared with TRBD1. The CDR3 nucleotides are TGCGCCAGCAGCCAAGAGCCGGGACAGGGAGGGGAGCAGTACTTC. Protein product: CASSQEPGQGGEQYF.